In its sample, the clone carrying this T cell receptor (beta chain) is medium-sized (0.01 to 0.1%). Antigen unknown. BIOMED2 TRB-A/B primer pools were used in multiplex TRB PCR. TCRdb analysed the multiplex PCR reads with MiXCR anew, one entry per CDR3 protein. This table has about 5,200 distinct CDR3 sequences, around 26% appearing once. This sample stems from a study of T and B cells in COVID-19 patients. General study findings and limits: No sequencing was yet done of CD4+, regulatory or CD8+ subsets, or of SARS-CoV-2-responsive or tetramer+ sorted cells. The recovered cohort had 2,000 to 3,000 exclusive TCR clusters, including a few dozen low generation probability clusters.

Per the germline V gene, CDR1 is GTSNPN and CDR2 is SVGIG (reference sequence). The CDR3 covers 13 residues. After removal of 5 bases from V and 3 bases from J, the junction contained 4 bases not matched to a gene. Each TRB amplification used roughly 220-550 ng of genomic DNA from blood. This clonotype originated in a human donor with active COVID-19. The rearrangement links TRBV30 to TRBJ2-1, with 7 nucleotides matching TRBD2. Sequences were obtained from blood. This chain's CDR3 is CAWSTGGYNEQFF. As DNA, the CDR3 is TGTGCCTGGTCCACGGGGGGCTACAATGAGCAGTTCTTC.